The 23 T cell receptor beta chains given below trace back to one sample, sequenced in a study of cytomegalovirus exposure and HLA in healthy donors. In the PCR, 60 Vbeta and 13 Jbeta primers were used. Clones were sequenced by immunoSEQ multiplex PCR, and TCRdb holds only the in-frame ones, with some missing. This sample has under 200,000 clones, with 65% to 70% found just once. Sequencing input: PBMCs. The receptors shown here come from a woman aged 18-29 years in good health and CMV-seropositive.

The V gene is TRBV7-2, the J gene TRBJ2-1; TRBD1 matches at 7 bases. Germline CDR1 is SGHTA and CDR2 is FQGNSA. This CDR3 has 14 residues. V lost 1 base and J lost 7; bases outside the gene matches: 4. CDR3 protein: CASSLVTGKNEQFF. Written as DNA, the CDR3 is TGTGCCAGCAGCTTAGTGACAGGGAAGAATGAGCAGTTCTTC.

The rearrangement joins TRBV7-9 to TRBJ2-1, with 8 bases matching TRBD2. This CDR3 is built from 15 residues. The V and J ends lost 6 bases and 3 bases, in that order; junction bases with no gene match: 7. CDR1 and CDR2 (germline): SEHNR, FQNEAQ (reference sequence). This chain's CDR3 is CASSPTSGYYNEQFF. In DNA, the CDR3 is TGTGCCAGCAGTCCAACTAGCGGCTACTACAATGAGCAGTTCTTC.

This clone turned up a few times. CDR3 DNA sequence: TGCTTCGGGACTAGCGGGAGAAATGAGCAGTTCTTC. Translating it yields CFGTSGRNEQFF. This chain uses TRBV4-1 with TRBJ2-1, with TRBD2 matching over 14 bases. The CDR3 contains 12 residues. Germline CDR1 reads MGHRA; CDR2 reads YSYEKL.

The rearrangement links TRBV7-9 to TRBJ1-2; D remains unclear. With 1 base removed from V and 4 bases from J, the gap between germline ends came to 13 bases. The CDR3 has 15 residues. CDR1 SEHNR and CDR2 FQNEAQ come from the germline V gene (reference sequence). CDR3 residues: CASSLGSGRIYGYTF. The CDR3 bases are TGTGCCAGCAGCTTAGGGTCGGGGAGGATCTATGGCTACACCTTC.

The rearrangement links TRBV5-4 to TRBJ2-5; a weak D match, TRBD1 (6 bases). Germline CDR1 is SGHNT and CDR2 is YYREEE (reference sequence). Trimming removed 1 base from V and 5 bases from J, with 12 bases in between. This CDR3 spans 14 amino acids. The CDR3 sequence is CASSLSTGTETQYF. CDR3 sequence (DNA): TGTGCCAGCAGCTTGAGTACAGGGACGGAGACCCAGTACTTC.

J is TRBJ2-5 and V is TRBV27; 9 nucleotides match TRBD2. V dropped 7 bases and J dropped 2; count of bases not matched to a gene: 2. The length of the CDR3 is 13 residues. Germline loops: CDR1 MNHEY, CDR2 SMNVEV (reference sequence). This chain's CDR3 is CASKRGVQETQYF. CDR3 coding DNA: TGTGCCAGCAAGCGGGGGGTACAAGAGACCCAGTACTTC.

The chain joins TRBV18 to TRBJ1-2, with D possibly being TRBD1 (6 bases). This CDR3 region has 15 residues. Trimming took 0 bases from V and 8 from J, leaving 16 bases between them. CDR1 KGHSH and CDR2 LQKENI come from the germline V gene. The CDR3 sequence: CASSPPQTGIEGYTF. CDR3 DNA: TGTGCCAGCTCACCACCTCAAACAGGGATCGAAGGCTACACCTTC.

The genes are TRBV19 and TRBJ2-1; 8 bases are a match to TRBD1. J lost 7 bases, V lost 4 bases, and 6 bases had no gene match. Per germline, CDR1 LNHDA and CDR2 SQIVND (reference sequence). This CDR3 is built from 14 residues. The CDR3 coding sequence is TGTGCCAGTAGTAAATGGACAGGGATAAATGAGCAGTTCTTC. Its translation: CASSKWTGINEQFF.

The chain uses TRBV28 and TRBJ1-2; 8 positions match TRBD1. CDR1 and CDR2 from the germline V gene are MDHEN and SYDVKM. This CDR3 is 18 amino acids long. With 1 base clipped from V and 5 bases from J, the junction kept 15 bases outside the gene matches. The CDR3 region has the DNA TGTGCCAGCAGTTTATCCTATCGCGGCCAGGGGGCTGGGTATGGCTACACCTTC. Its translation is CASSLSYRGQGAGYGYTF.

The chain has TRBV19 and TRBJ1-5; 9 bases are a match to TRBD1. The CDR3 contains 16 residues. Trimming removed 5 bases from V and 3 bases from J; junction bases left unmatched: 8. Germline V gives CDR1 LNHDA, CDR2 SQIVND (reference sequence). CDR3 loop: CASSRDRVRVNQPQHF. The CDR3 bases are TGTGCCAGTAGTCGGGACAGGGTCCGCGTCAATCAGCCCCAGCATTTT.

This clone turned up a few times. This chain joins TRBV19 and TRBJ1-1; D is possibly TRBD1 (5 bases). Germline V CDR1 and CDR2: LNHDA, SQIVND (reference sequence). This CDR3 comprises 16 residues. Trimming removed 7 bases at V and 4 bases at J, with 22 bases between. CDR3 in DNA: TGTGCCAGTACCAAAGACTGGGGGGAAGTGGGCACTGAAGCTTTCTTT. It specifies CASTKDWGEVGTEAFF.

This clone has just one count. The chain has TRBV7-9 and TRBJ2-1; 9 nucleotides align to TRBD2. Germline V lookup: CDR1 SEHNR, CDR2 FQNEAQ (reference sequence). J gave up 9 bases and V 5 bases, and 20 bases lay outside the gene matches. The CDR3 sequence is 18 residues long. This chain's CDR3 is CASSLTRASSGGSFEQFF. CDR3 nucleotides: TGTGCCAGCAGCCTTACCCGGGCGAGTAGCGGGGGATCTTTTGAGCAGTTCTTC.

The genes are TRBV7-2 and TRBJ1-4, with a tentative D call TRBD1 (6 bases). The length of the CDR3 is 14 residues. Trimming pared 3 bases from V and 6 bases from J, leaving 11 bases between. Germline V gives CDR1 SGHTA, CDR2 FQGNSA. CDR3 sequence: CASSFRQVYEKLFF. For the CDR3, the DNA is TGTGCCAGCAGCTTTCGACAGGTGTATGAAAAACTGTTTTTT.

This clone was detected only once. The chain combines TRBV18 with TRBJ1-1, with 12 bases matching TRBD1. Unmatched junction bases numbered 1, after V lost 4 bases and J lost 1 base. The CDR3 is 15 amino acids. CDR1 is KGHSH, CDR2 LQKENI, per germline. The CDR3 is CASSRGQGANTEAFF. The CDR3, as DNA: TGTGCCAGCTCACGGGGACAGGGGGCGAACACTGAAGCTTTCTTT. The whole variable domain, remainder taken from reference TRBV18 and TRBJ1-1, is NAGVMQNPRHLVRRRGQEARLRCSPMKGHSHVYWYRQLPEEGLKFMVYLQKENIIDESGMPKERFSAEFPKEGPSILRIQQVVRGDSAAYFCASSRGQGANTEAFFGQGTRLTVV.

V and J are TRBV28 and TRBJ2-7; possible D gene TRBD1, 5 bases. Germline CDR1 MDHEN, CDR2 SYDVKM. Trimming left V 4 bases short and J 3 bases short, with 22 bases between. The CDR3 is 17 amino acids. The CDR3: CASSSFKRRQKNYEQYF. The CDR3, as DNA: TGTGCCAGCAGTTCATTTAAACGGCGACAGAAGAACTACGAGCAGTACTTC.

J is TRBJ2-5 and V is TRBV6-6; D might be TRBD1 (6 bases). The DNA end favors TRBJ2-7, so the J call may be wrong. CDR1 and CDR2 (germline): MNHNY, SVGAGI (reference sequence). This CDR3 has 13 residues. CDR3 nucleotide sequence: TGTGCCAGCAGTTATGGACAGAACTACGAGCAGTACTTC. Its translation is CASSYGQNYEQYF.

CDR3 nucleotide sequence: TGTGCCAGCACTCCCTGGGGGACTAGCGGGTCGTACCAAGAGACCCAGTACTTC. This codes for CASTPWGTSGSYQETQYF. The chain has TRBV28 and TRBJ2-5; 12 bases fit TRBD2. This CDR3 has 18 residues. J was trimmed by 0 bases and V by 7 bases; bases with no gene match: 12. Germline CDR1 is MDHEN and CDR2 is SYDVKM.

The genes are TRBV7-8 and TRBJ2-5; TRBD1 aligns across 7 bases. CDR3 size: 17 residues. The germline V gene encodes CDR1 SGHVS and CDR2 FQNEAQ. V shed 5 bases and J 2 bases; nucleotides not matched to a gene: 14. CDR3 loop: CASSRLGGQPRQETQYF. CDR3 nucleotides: TGTGCCAGCAGCCGACTTGGGGGACAGCCCAGACAAGAGACCCAGTACTTC.

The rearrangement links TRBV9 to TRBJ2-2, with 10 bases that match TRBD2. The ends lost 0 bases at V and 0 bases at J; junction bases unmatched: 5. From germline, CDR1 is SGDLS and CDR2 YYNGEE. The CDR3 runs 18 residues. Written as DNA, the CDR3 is TGTGCCAGCAGCGTAGTCGGTAGCGGGGGGCCGAACACCGGGGAGCTGTTTTTT. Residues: CASSVVGSGGPNTGELFF.

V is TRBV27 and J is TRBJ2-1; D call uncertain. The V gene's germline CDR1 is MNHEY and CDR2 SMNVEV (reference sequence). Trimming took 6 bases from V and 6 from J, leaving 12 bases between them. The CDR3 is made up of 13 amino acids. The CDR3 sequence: CASRRRYINEQFF. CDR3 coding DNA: TGTGCCAGCAGGAGGCGGTATATCAATGAGCAGTTCTTC.

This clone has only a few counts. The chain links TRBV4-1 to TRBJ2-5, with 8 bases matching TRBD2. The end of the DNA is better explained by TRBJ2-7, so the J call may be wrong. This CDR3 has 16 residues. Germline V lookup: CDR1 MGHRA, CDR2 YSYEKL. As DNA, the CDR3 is TGCGCCAGCAGCCTAGGTCGCGAGCGGGGGACCTACGAGCAGTACTTC. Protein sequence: CASSLGRERGTYEQYF.

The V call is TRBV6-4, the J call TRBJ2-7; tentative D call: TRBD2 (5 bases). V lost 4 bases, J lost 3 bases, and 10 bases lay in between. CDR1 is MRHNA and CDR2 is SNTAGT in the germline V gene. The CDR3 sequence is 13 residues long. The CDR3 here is CASSGLLGYEQYF. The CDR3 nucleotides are TGTGCCAGCAGTGGACTATTGGGCTACGAGCAGTACTTC.

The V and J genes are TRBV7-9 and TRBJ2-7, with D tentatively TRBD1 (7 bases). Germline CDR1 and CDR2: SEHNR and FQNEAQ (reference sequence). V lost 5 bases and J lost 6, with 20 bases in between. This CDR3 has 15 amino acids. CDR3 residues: CASSTSWAGQPEQYF. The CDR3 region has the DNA TGTGCCAGCAGCACATCATGGGCGGGACAGCCCGAGCAGTACTTC.